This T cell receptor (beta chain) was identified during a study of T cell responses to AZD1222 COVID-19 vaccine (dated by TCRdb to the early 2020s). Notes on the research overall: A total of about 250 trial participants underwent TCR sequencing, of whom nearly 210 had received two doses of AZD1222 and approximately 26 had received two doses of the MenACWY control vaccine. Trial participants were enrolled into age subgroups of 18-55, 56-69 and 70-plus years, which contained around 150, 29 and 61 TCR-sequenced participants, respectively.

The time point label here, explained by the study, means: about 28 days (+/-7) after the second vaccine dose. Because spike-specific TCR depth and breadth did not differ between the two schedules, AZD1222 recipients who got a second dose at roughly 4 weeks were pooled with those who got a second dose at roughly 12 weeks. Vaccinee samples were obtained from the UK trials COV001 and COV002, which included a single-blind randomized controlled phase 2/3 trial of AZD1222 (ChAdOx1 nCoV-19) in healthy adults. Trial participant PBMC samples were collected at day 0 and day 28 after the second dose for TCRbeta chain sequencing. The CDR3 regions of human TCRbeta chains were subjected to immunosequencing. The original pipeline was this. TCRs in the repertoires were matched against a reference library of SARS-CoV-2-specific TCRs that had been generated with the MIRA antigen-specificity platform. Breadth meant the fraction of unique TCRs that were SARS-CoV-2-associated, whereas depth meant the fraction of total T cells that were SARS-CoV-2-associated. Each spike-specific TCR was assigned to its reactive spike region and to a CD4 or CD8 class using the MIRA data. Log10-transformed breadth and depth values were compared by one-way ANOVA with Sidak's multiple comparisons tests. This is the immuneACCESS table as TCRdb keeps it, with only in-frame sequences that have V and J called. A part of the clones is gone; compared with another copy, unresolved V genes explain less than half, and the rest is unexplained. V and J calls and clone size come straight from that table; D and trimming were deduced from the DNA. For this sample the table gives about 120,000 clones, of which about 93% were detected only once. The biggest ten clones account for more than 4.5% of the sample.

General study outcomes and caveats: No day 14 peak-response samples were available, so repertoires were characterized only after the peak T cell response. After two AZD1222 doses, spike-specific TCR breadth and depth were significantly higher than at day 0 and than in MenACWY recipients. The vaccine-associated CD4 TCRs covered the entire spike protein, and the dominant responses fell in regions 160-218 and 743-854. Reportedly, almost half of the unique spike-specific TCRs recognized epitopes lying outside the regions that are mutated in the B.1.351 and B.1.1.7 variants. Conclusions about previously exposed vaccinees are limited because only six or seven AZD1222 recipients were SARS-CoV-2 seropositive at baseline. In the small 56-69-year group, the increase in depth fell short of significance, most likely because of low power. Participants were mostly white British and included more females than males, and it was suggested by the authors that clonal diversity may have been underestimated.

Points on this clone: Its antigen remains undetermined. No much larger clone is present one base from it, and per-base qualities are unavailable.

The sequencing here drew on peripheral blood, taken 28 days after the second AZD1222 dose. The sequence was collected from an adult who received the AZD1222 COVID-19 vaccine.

The encoded CDR3 is CASSFHRVGTNTGELFF. The sequence in DNA is TGTGCCAGCAGCTTCCATAGGGTGGGCACGAACACCGGGGAGCTGTTTTTT. The rearranged segments are TRBV5-8 and TRBJ2-2; there is no confident call for the D gene. Trimming costs V 2 bases and J 0 bases, and their ends lie 14 bases apart. Spanning cysteine to phenylalanine, the CDR3 consists of 17 amino acids. The kept DNA is CDR3 alone, 51 bases in frame from the first base. Reading the germline V gene gives CDR1 SGHTS and CDR2 YDEGEE.